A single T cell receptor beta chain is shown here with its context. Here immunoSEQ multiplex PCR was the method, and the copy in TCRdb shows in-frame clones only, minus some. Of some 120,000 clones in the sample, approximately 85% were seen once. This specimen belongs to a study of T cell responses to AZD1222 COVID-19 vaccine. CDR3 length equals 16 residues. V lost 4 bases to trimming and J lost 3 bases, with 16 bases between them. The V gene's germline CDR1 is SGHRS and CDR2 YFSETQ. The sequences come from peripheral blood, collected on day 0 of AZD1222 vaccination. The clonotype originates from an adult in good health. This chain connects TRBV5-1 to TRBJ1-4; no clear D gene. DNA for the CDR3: TGCGCCAGCAGCGAGGGCGACCCAAGGGCTAATGAAAAACTGTTTTTT. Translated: CASSEGDPRANEKLFF.